This T cell receptor beta chain came from a study of cytomegalovirus exposure and HLA in healthy donors. Method: immunoSEQ multiplex PCR; TCRdb's copy keeps in-frame clones and lacks some. The sample yields roughly 140,000 clones, approximately 86% seen once. The sequence was collected from a man aged 18 to 30 in good health and CMV-seropositive. Sample: PBMCs.

The CDR3 region is CASSLLAGALLDTQYF. In nucleotides, the CDR3 is TGTGCCAGCAGCCTACTAGCGGGGGCCCTGTTAGATACGCAGTATTTT. V and J are TRBV2 and TRBJ2-3, with TRBD2 identical over 11 bases. This CDR3 is built from 16 residues. V lost 6 bases and J lost 5; bases outside the gene matches: 10. CDR1 and CDR2 from the germline V gene are SNHLY and FYNNEI.